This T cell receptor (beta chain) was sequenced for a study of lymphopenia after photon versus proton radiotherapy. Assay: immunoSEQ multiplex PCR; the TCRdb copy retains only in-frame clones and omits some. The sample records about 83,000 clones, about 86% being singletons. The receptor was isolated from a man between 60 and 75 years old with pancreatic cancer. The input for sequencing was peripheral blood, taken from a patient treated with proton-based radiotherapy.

CDR3 region: CASSGHMNTEAFF. The CDR3 nucleotides are TGTGCCAGCAGTGGGCATATGAACACTGAAGCTTTCTTT. This rearrangement joins TRBV11-3 to TRBJ1-1; D not certain. V lost 6 bases and J lost 0, with 8 bases in between. Germline V gene lookup returns CDR1 SGHNT and CDR2 YENEEA. The CDR3 has 13 amino acids.